This entry features one TCR beta chain sequence. Its specificity is not known. The sample comes from a study of T cell responses to AZD1222 COVID-19 vaccine. About the study: Analysis merged second doses at about 4 or about 12 weeks.

Repertoires were generated with immunoSEQ multiplex PCR, while TCRdb's copy carries only in-frame clones and drops some. The sample has around 120,000 clones, about 91% seen once. V was clipped by 0 bases and J by 3 bases, with 5 bases between them. The length of the CDR3 is 13 residues. Study results and caveats: The repertoires were collected only after the peak T cell response.

The rearrangement links TRBV12-3 or TRBV12-4 to TRBJ1-2, with D possibly matching TRBD1 (5 bases). Here the sequenced sample was peripheral blood, taken on day 0 of AZD1222 vaccination. This sequence was found in an adult in good health. This CDR3 reads CASSLAGHYGYTF. DNA of the CDR3: TGTGCCAGCAGTTTAGCGGGGCACTATGGCTACACCTTC.